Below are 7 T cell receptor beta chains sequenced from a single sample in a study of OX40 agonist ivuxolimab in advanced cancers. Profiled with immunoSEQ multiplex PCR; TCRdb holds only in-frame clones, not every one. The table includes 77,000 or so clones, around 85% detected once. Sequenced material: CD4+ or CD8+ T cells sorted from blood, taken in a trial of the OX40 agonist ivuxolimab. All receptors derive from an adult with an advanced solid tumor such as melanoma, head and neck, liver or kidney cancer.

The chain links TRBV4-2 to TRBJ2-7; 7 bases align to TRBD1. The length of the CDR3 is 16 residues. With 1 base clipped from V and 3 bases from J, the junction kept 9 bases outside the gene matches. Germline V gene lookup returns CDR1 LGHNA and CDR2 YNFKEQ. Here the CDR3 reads CASSQVSGTVGYEQYF. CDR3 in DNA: TGTGCCAGCAGCCAAGTTTCGGGGACAGTCGGCTACGAGCAGTACTTC.

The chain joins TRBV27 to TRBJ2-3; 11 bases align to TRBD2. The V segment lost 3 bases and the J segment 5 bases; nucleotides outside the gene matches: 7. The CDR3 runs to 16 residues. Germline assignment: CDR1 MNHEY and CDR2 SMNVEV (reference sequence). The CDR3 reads CASSFLLAGGIDTQYF. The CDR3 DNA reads TGTGCCAGCAGTTTCCTCCTAGCGGGAGGTATAGATACGCAGTATTTT.

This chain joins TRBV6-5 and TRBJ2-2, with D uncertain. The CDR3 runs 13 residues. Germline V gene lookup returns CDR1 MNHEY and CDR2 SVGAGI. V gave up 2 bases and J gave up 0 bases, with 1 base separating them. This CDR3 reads CASSYPNTGELFF. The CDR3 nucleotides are TGTGCCAGCAGTTACCCGAACACCGGGGAGCTGTTTTTT.

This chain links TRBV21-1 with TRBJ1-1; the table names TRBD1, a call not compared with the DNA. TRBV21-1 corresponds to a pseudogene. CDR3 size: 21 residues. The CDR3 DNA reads TGTGCCAGCAGCAAAAATTCCCTCAGGGGGAGGATTCTCCTAATGAACACTGAAGCTTTCTTT. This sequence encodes CASSKNSLRGRILLMNTEAFF.

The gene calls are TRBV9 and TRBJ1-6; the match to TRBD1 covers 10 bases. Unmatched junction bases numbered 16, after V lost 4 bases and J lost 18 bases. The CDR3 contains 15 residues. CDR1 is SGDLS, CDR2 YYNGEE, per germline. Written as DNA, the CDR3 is TGTGCCAGCAGCCCCGCCGGGACAGGGGCCCAAACTCGCCACTTT. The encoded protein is CASSPAGTGAQTRHF.

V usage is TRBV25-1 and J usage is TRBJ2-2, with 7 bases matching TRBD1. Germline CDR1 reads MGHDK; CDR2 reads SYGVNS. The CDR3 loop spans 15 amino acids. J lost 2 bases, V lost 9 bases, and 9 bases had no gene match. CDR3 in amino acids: CASSMTGPNTGELFF. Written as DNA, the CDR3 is TGTGCCAGTTCAATGACAGGGCCTAACACCGGGGAGCTGTTTTTT. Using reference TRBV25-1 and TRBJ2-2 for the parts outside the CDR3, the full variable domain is EADIYQTPRYLVIGTGKKITLECSQTMGHDKMYWYQQDPGMELHLIHYSYGVNSTEKGDLSSESTVSRIRTEHFPLTLESARPSHTSQYLCASSMTGPNTGELFFGEGSRLTVL.

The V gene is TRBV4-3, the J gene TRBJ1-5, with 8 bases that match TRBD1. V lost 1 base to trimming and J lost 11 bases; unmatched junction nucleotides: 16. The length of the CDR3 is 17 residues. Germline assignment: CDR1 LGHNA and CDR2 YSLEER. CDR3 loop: CASSQAYFGTGSKSQHF. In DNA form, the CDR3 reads TGCGCCAGCAGCCAAGCCTACTTCGGGACAGGTTCTAAGTCCCAGCATTTT.